The rows below give T cell receptor beta chains drawn from one sample of a study of blood T cell repertoires in COVID-19. Produced via immunoSEQ multiplex PCR; TCRdb's table is partial and in-frame only. The sample consists of about 200,000 clones, approximately 81% of them appearing once. The sequenced material came from peripheral blood. The receptors here all came from a woman aged 80 or older with acute or convalescent COVID-19. The CDR3 runs from the conserved cysteine through the conserved F or W. The D gene is left open where the match is weak. Rows may omit the clone size; those that give it use once, few, many or a size class.

d_gene,len,j_gene,v_gene,abundance,CDR3nt,CDR3aa
TRBD1,13,TRBJ1-2,TRBV12-3/TRBV12-4,NA,TGTGCCAGCAGCCCGGGACAGACCTATGGCTACACCTTC,CASSPGQTYGYTF
TRBD2,14,TRBJ2-7,TRBV6-5,NA,TGTGCCAGCAGTTACTCAGCGGGAGTCTACGAGCAGTACTTC,CASSYSAGVYEQYF
TRBD1,16,TRBJ2-3,TRBV6-6,NA,TGTGCCAGCAGTTACGGGACAGGGGGACTCACAGATACGCAGTATTTT,CASSYGTGGLTDTQYF
NA,12,TRBJ1-5,TRBV10-3,NA,TGTGCCATCAGCGCGGGGAATCAGCCCCAGCATTTT,CAISAGNQPQHF
NA,14,TRBJ2-7,TRBV2,NA,TGTGCCAGCAGTGTAGGTCCCGGGTCCTACGAGCAGTACTTC,CASSVGPGSYEQYF
NA,15,TRBJ1-1,TRBV6-5,NA,TGTGCCAGCACCAAACCGGGAGTAATGAACACTGAAGCTTTCTTT,CASTKPGVMNTEAFF
TRBD2,15,TRBJ2-1,TRBV3-1/TRBV3-2,NA,TGTGCCAGCAGTCGACAGTTGACTAGCGGTAATGAGCAGTTCTTC,CASSRQLTSGNEQFF
NA,14,TRBJ1-2,TRBV19,NA,TGTGCCAGTAGCTTCCGACAGGAACTTTGGGGCTACACCTTC,CASSFRQELWGYTF
NA,13,TRBJ2-5,TRBV18,once,TGTGCCAGCTCACTTTTATTCGGAGAGACCCAGTACTTC,CASSLLFGETQYF
TRBD1,13,TRBJ1-4,TRBV9,NA,TGTGCCAGCTCGGGACAGTCTAATGAAAAACTGTTTTTT,CASSGQSNEKLFF
NA,13,TRBJ1-1,TRBV5-5,NA,TGTGCCAGCCAACCTGGCGGGAACACTGAAGCTTTCTTT,CASQPGGNTEAFF
NA,14,TRBJ2-3,TRBV18,NA,TGTGCCAGCTCACTTCCCGGGGATCCCTATACGCAGTATTTT,CASSLPGDPYTQYF
NA,22,TRBJ1-4,TRBV11-2,NA,TGTGCCAGCAGTTCCCGAGAGTCTAGCCGCAGGGGAGCTGGCCCAACTAATGAAAAACTGTTTTTT,CASSSRESSRRGAGPTNEKLFF
TRBD2,15,TRBJ2-5,TRBV5-6,NA,TGTGCCAGCAGCTTTCTAGCGGGTGACCAAGAGACCCAGTACTTC,CASSFLAGDQETQYF
NA,13,TRBJ1-3,TRBV15,NA,TGTGCCACCAGCAGAGTAGGGGCAAACACCATATATTTT,CATSRVGANTIYF
TRBD2,12,TRBJ2-7,TRBV29-1,once,TGCAGCGTCCTAGCGGGGACCTACGAGCAGTACTTC,CSVLAGTYEQYF
TRBD1,13,TRBJ1-5,TRBV28,NA,TGTGCCAGCAGGGTGACAGGGTCTCAGCCCCAGCATTTT,CASRVTGSQPQHF
NA,13,TRBJ1-2,TRBV28,NA,TGTGCCAGCAGTGGAGGTGGGGTTGCACGCTACACCTTC,CASSGGGVARYTF
NA,12,TRBJ1-6,TRBV2,once,TGTGCCAGCAGTGCCGATAATTCACCCCTCCACTTT,CASSADNSPLHF
NA,16,TRBJ1-1,TRBV30,NA,TGTGCCTGGACAAACCCACGACGGGGGATGAACACTGAAGCTTTCTTT,CAWTNPRRGMNTEAFF
NA,16,TRBJ1-2,TRBV5-1,NA,TGCGCCAGCAGCTTGGGCCCAGCAGGAACTAACTATGGCTACACCTTC,CASSLGPAGTNYGYTF
TRBD2,16,TRBJ2-3,TRBV7-2,NA,TGTGCCAGCAGCCCGACACTAGCGGGTGACACAGATACGCAGTATTTT,CASSPTLAGDTDTQYF
NA,15,TRBJ1-5,TRBV21-1,NA,TGTGCCAGGACGACAACAGGGCCTTGTAATCAGCCCCAGCATTTT,CARTTTGPCNQPQHF
TRBD1,16,TRBJ1-3,TRBV9,few,TGTGCCAGCAGCTATGGACAGGGCTTATCTGGAAACACCATATATTTT,CASSYGQGLSGNTIYF
NA,15,TRBJ1-1,TRBV19,NA,TGTGCCAGTAGTAGCTTCCGGTTTATTAACACTGAAGCTTTCTTT,CASSSFRFINTEAFF
NA,12,TRBJ1-1,TRBV3-1/TRBV3-2,NA,TGTGCCAGCAGCACCGGGGAAACAAAAGCTTTCTTT,CASSTGETKAFF
TRBD2,14,TRBJ2-7,TRBV7-9,NA,TGTGCCAGCAGCTTAGTTAGCGGGAGTACCGAGCAGTACTTC,CASSLVSGSTEQYF
TRBD1,15,TRBJ2-7,TRBV28,few,TGTGCCAGCAGTGGACAGGGACGCACTTTCTACGAGCAGTACTTC,CASSGQGRTFYEQYF
TRBD1,13,TRBJ2-1,TRBV5-6,once,TGTGCCAGCAGCTTGGACAGGGGGAATGAGCAGTTCTTC,CASSLDRGNEQFF
TRBD1,17,TRBJ1-3,TRBV27,NA,TGTGCCAGCAGAAGCCTGGGACAGGGAGGAGATGGAAACACCATATATTTT,CASRSLGQGGDGNTIYF
TRBD1,14,TRBJ1-2,TRBV29-1,NA,TGCAGCGTTGATCGGCAGGGGGGTGGCTATGGCTACACCTTC,CSVDRQGGGYGYTF
TRBD2,16,TRBJ2-7,TRBV18,NA,TGTGCCAGCTCACTAAGACTAGCGGGAGGAGACTACGAGCAGTACTTC,CASSLRLAGGDYEQYF
NA,13,TRBJ1-1,TRBV19,NA,TGTGCCAGTAGCCTCGACATATACATTGAAGCTTTCTTT,CASSLDIYIEAFF